This TCR beta chain emerged from a study of lymphopenia after photon versus proton radiotherapy. Germline CDR1 reads WSHSY; CDR2 reads SAAADI. Unmatched junction bases numbered 5, after V lost 4 bases and J lost 0 bases. This CDR3 has 15 amino acids. The table came from immunoSEQ multiplex PCR; TCRdb's copy has only in-frame clones and leaves some out. Of 50,000 or so clones listed, about 92% are singletons. Here the sequenced sample was peripheral blood, taken from a patient treated with photon-based radiotherapy. This receptor was obtained from a woman between 35 and 50 years old with cholangiocarcinoma. The rearrangement uses TRBV10-2 and TRBJ2-7; 8 nucleotides agree with TRBD1. The CDR3 loop is CASSADRGSSYEQYF. The CDR3 DNA reads TGCGCCAGCAGTGCCGACAGGGGAAGCTCCTACGAGCAGTACTTC.